This is a list of T cell receptor beta chains from one sample in a study of blood T cell repertoires in COVID-19. Method: immunoSEQ multiplex PCR; TCRdb's copy keeps in-frame clones and lacks some. The sample comprises 150,000 to 200,000 clones, approximately 83% of which are singletons, and roughly 8.6% rests with the top ten. The sample was peripheral blood. The receptors shown here come from a man aged 60-69 years with acute or convalescent COVID-19. Both conserved end residues are part of each CDR3. Fields, in order: D gene, V gene, clone size, J gene, CDR3 DNA, CDR3 protein. D genes are given only for firm matches. Expanded clones get a size class; other rows say once, few or many, or leave the size out.

-	TRBV29-1	-	TRBJ1-4	TGCAGCGTTGAAGTCCTTGGCGAAAAACTGTTTTTT	CSVEVLGEKLFF
-	TRBV5-1	-	TRBJ1-1	TGCGCCAGCAGCTGGGCGGGCGGCTTGAACACTGAAGCTTTCTTT	CASSWAGGLNTEAFF
-	TRBV2	-	TRBJ1-1	TGTGCCAGCAGAACCAATCCAGGGGCGAAAGCTTTCTTT	CASRTNPGAKAFF
-	TRBV30	-	TRBJ2-4	TGTGCCTGGAGTGTGTCCGGGAGAGGAAACATTCAGTACTTC	CAWSVSGRGNIQYF
-	TRBV6-5	-	TRBJ1-1	TGTGCCAGCAGTTACGAGTCGAACACTGAAGCTTTCTTT	CASSYESNTEAFF
-	TRBV15	few	TRBJ1-2	TGTGCCACCAGCCGGGGACACGGCTATGGCTACACCTTC	CATSRGHGYGYTF
TRBD1	TRBV18	-	TRBJ2-1	TGTGCCAGCTCACCACAAACCCCCGGGACAGCCGGACATGAGCAGTTCTTC	CASSPQTPGTAGHEQFF
TRBD2	TRBV3-1/TRBV3-2	-	TRBJ2-2	TGTGCCAGCAGCCAACGCCGGGTAGCGGGAAGAACCGGGGAGCTGTTTTTT	CASSQRRVAGRTGELFF
TRBD1	TRBV9	-	TRBJ2-7	TGTGCCAGCGGTGCCGGGACAGGGGCTCCCGAGCAGTACTTC	CASGAGTGAPEQYF
-	TRBV2	-	TRBJ1-1	TGTGCCAGCAGTGAGGGGCCCGGGTCGGCTGAAGCTTTCTTT	CASSEGPGSAEAFF
-	TRBV21-1	-	TRBJ2-1	TGTGCCAGCAGCAAAGGGTCCCGGGGGGTCTCCAATGAGCAGTTCTTC	CASSKGSRGVSNEQFF
-	TRBV18	-	TRBJ1-2	TGTGCCAGCTCCCCCTATGCGGACATAGATGGCTACACCTTC	CASSPYADIDGYTF
-	TRBV5-1	-	TRBJ1-1	TGCGCCAGCAGCTTGGGGGGCAGCTTAGACACTGAAGCTTTCTTT	CASSLGGSLDTEAFF
-	TRBV2	-	TRBJ1-5	TGTGCCAGCAGTGGGACAATGAATCAGCCCCAGCATTTT	CASSGTMNQPQHF
-	TRBV19	-	TRBJ1-1	TGTGCCAGTAGTCTTCAGGGTGCCAACACTGAAGCTTTCTTT	CASSLQGANTEAFF
TRBD1	TRBV30	-	TRBJ1-2	TGTGCCTGGACCGGGACAGGGGTAAAAGACTATGGCTACACCTTC	CAWTGTGVKDYGYTF
-	TRBV6-5	-	TRBJ1-5	TGTGCCACCGGGTCATTCGCTAGCAATCAGCCCCAGCATTTT	CATGSFASNQPQHF
TRBD1	TRBV9	few	TRBJ2-1	TGTGCCAGCAGCGTAGGTTGGACAGGGGGTAATGAGCAGTTCTTC	CASSVGWTGGNEQFF
TRBD1	TRBV29-1	-	TRBJ1-1	TGCAGCGTTGGAGGGACAGGGGTAACTGAAGCTTTCTTT	CSVGGTGVTEAFF
-	TRBV28	-	TRBJ1-2	TGTGCCAGCAGCCTACACGGGTACTATGGCTACACCTTC	CASSLHGYYGYTF
TRBD1	TRBV13	-	TRBJ1-1	TGTGCCAGCAGTGATGGGACAGGGGTATACACTGAAGCTTTCTTT	CASSDGTGVYTEAFF
TRBD1	TRBV5-5	-	TRBJ1-2	TGTGCCAGCAGCCCGATACCGGGACAGAACTATGGCTACACCTTC	CASSPIPGQNYGYTF
TRBD1	TRBV6-5	-	TRBJ1-5	TGTGCCAGCGGATCCGGGACAGGGGGTCAGCCCCAGCATTTT	CASGSGTGGQPQHF
-	TRBV5-1	few	TRBJ1-1	TGCGCCAGCAGCTTGGACGGCAACTCGGGCACTGAAGCTTTCTTT	CASSLDGNSGTEAFF
TRBD1	TRBV5-4	once	TRBJ2-3	TGTGCCAGCAGCGACAGGGGTTCCACAGATACGCAGTATTTT	CASSDRGSTDTQYF
-	TRBV11-1	-	TRBJ2-7	TGTGCCAGCAGCCGCCGGCAGGGTGGTGTCTACGAGCAGTACTTC	CASSRRQGGVYEQYF
TRBD1	TRBV27	-	TRBJ1-2	TGTGCCAGCAGTTTAGGACAGGGGTATGGCTACACCTTC	CASSLGQGYGYTF
-	TRBV24-1	few	TRBJ2-1	TGTGCCACCAGTGATTTGGACACCATGTTGAGACATGAGCAGTTCTTC	CATSDLDTMLRHEQFF
TRBD1	TRBV14	-	TRBJ2-1	TGTGCCAGCAGCCCACCAGGGGGCTACTACAATGAGCAGTTCTTC	CASSPPGGYYNEQFF
TRBD2	TRBV28	few	TRBJ2-5	TGTGCCAGCACCTTCAAATACGTCAGCGGGAGGCACCAAGAGACCCAGTACTTC	CASTFKYVSGRHQETQYF
-	TRBV5-1	-	TRBJ1-3	TGCGCCAGCAGCTTTAACTACATGGTCTCTGGAAACACCATATATTTT	CASSFNYMVSGNTIYF
TRBD2	TRBV6-5	-	TRBJ2-7	TGTGCCAGCAGTCGCCCGGGGGGGGCCCTCGAGCAGTACTTC	CASSRPGGALEQYF
TRBD1	TRBV20-1	-	TRBJ2-7	TGCAGTGCTAGCCTTGGACAGGGATCTTACTTC	CSASLGQGSYF
TRBD1	TRBV5-1	-	TRBJ1-1	TGCGCCAGCAGCGGAACAGGGGCGGGCACTGAAGCTTTCTTT	CASSGTGAGTEAFF
-	TRBV10-3	few	TRBJ1-1	TGTGCCATCAGGGGCCGCAGGGCCGACACTGAAGCTTTCTTT	CAIRGRRADTEAFF
TRBD1	TRBV7-9	-	TRBJ1-1	TGTGCCAGCAGCCCACGACAGGGGGCGATTGGAGACACTGAAGCTTTCTTT	CASSPRQGAIGDTEAFF
TRBD2	TRBV5-4	-	TRBJ2-1	TGTGCCAGCAGCTTCACTAGCGGGAGGGACTACAATGAGCAGTTCTTC	CASSFTSGRDYNEQFF
-	TRBV18	-	TRBJ1-1	TGTGCCAGCTCACGCCAGAAAAACACTGAAGCTTTCTTT	CASSRQKNTEAFF
-	TRBV5-4	-	TRBJ2-2	TGTGCCAGCAGAGCCAGGGGCGGCGGGAGCGGTGGCACCGGGGAGCTGTTTTTT	CASRARGGGSGGTGELFF
-	TRBV18	-	TRBJ2-3	TGTGCCAGCCAGCAGTTACCCGGTAGCGCAGATACGCAGTATTTT	CASQQLPGSADTQYF
-	TRBV28	-	TRBJ1-2	TGTGCCAGCAGTTCAAACGGGGGACGGTATGGCTACACCTTC	CASSSNGGRYGYTF
-	TRBV19	-	TRBJ2-7	TGTGCCAGTAGTTCAGGGGTGGACTACGAGCAGTACTTC	CASSSGVDYEQYF
-	TRBV18	-	TRBJ1-6	TGTGCCAGCTCACCCGGTGAGACAGTATATAATTCACCCCTCCACTTT	CASSPGETVYNSPLHF
TRBD2	TRBV9	once	TRBJ2-7	TGTGCCAGCAGCGCGGGGACTAGCGGTTCCTACGAGCAGTACTTC	CASSAGTSGSYEQYF
TRBD2	TRBV24-1	once	TRBJ2-2	TGTGCCACCAGTACACCGGGACTAGCGAACGGGGAGCTGTTTTTT	CATSTPGLANGELFF
TRBD1	TRBV28	-	TRBJ1-4	TGTGCCAGCAGCTTTGGACAGGGTAACAATGAAAAACTGTTTTTT	CASSFGQGNNEKLFF
-	TRBV24-1	-	TRBJ2-7	TGTGCCACCAGTGATTCCTACTTAGACGAGCAGTACTTC	CATSDSYLDEQYF
TRBD1	TRBV5-1	-	TRBJ2-1	TGCGCCAGCAGCCCAAGAGGACAGGGGGCGCCGAATGAGCAGTTCTTC	CASSPRGQGAPNEQFF
TRBD1	TRBV24-1	-	TRBJ1-4	TGTGCCACCAGTGTCGGCAGGGGGCTAAATAATGAAAAACTGTTTTTT	CATSVGRGLNNEKLFF
-	TRBV3-1/TRBV3-2	-	TRBJ1-2	TGTGCCAGCAGAGCAGCAGGGATCGGCTACACCTTC	CASRAAGIGYTF
TRBD2	TRBV6-4	-	TRBJ2-7	TGTGCCAGCAGTGACTCGTTGGGGAGGGTGTGTTTGCTCTACGAGCAGTACTTC	CASSDSLGRVCLLYEQYF
TRBD2	TRBV19	-	TRBJ2-7	TGTGCCAGTAGTATGGGACTAGGGGGCTACGAGCAGTACTTC	CASSMGLGGYEQYF
-	TRBV29-1	-	TRBJ1-2	TGCAGCGTTGAAGTCCAGGGTGGCTACACCTTC	CSVEVQGGYTF
-	TRBV11-2	few	TRBJ2-7	TGTGCCAGCAGCTTAGCGGAGGGTCCCTACGAGCAGTACTTC	CASSLAEGPYEQYF
TRBD2	TRBV7-9	-	TRBJ2-1	TGTGCCAGCAGCTTTGGGACTAGCGGGAGTAATGAGCAGTTCTTC	CASSFGTSGSNEQFF
TRBD2	TRBV7-3	-	TRBJ2-2	TGTGCCAGCAGCTTATATCCGGGAGGGGGGACCGGGGAGCTGTTTTTT	CASSLYPGGGTGELFF
-	TRBV24-1	-	TRBJ1-2	TGTGCCACCAGTGATTTTCAGTATGGCTACACCTTC	CATSDFQYGYTF
TRBD2	TRBV5-4	few	TRBJ2-7	TGTGCCAGCAGCTTGGGAGGTTCGGGAGGGCACCCCTACGAGCAGTACTTC	CASSLGGSGGHPYEQYF